This TCR beta chain comes out of a study of regulatory T cells in long-lasting Graves disease. Time point meaning: newly diagnosed GD, antithyroid drugs for less than 3 months. There was RNA extracted from PBMCs, and the TCR library was made from it. Study-level points and caveats: Persistent patients shared more public clonotypes (around 3,000) than new patients (roughly 970).

Researchers made TCR beta libraries by using iRepertoire HTBI primers and running Arm-PCR on CDR3 regions. MiXCR, applied by TCRdb to the multiplex PCR reads, yields one record per CDR3 protein. Counted here are almost 450,000 distinct CDR3 sequences, around 17% occurring once; the ten biggest clones make up about 10%. This clonotype was seen more than once but under ten times. The target antigen is unknown. The CDR3 totals 16 residues. Germline assignment: CDR1 MNHNS and CDR2 SASEGT. V dropped 5 bases and J dropped 3; count of bases not matched to a gene: 6. The sample was also reused in another study, on T cells in Graves' hyperthyroidism and ophthalmopathy. That publication notes: The HTBI primer set was used in a first-round RT-PCR of the TCR CDR3.

The receptor was isolated from a woman in her thirties with Graves disease. Specimen: peripheral blood mononuclear cells (PBMCs), collected at new diagnosis, from a patient treated with antithyroid drugs. V is TRBV6-1 and J is TRBJ2-3; 12 nucleotides align to TRBD2. Here the CDR3 reads CASSPTSGSVTDTQYF. The CDR3 nucleotides are TGTGCCAGCAGTCCGACTAGCGGGAGTGTAACAGATACGCAGTATTTT.